This T cell receptor beta chain is drawn from a study of T cells in women clearing cervical HPV infection. Study details: Donors had HPV16-related CIN3 or worse; 2 had invasive cancer.

Regarding this clone: The antigen is undetermined. From the germline J gene comes the end of the CDR3, since the read stops 3 residues before it.

The study's findings and limits: Each sample's T-cell count was unknown, possibly confounding richness. Timing of associations relative to infection is unclear; T-cell subsets were not isolated.

Measured with immunoSEQ multiplex PCR; TCRdb has only the in-frame clones, and not every one. This table lists tens of thousands of clones. The V end was cut by 7 bases, the J end by 4 bases, with 14 bases between. CDR1 and CDR2 from the germline V gene are SNHLY and FYNNEI. The CDR3 spans 13 residues. The clonotype was recovered from a woman between 18 and 69 years old with a cervical HPV16 infection that either progressed to CIN3+ or cleared (not recorded which). The sequencing input was blood buffy coat. V usage is TRBV2 and J usage is TRBJ2-7; a possible D gene is TRBD1 (6 bases). The sequenced part of the CDR3 DNA is TGTGCCAGCATGAGGACAGTTGCTTACGAG. This codes for CASMRTVAYE. The entire CDR3 protein is CASMRTVAYEQYF. The variable domain in full, completed from reference TRBV2 and TRBJ2-7, reads EPEVTQTPSHQVTQMGQEVILRCVPISNHLYFYWYRQILGQKVEFLVSFYNNEISEKSEIFDDQFSVERPDGSNFTLKIRSTKLEDSAMYFCASMRTVAYEQYFGPGTRLTVT.